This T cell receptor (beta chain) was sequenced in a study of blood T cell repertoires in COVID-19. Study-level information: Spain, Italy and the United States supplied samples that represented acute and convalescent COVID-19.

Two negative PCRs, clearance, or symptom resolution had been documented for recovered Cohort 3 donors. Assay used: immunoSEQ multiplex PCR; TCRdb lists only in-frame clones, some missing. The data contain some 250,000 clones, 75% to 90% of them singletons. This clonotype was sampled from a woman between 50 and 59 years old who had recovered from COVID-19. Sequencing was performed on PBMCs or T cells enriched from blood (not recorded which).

In DNA form, the CDR3 reads TGTGCCAGCAGCTTAGGACAGGGAGATCAGCCCCAGCATTTT. The encoded protein is CASSLGQGDQPQHF. V and J are TRBV13 and TRBJ1-5; perhaps TRBD1 as D (6 bases). The CDR3 sequence is 14 residues long. The germline gives CDR1 PRHDT, CDR2 FYEKMQ (reference sequence). Between the trimmed V and J ends, which lost 0 bases and 5 bases, there was a span of 8 bases.